These 13 T cell receptor beta chains originate from one sample sequenced in a study of tumor-infiltrating lymphocytes in glioblastoma multiforme. Three nested ARM-PCR rounds with V-beta and C-beta primers built TCRB libraries. Using its own MiXCR run on the multiplex PCR reads, TCRdb lists one record per CDR3 protein. Among just over 9,000 distinct CDR3 sequences listed, 74% were seen once. Source material: brain tumor tissue. Every receptor here comes from a male donor with glioblastoma.

The V call is TRBV12-3 or TRBV12-4, the J call TRBJ2-1, with unresolved D. V gave up 3 bases and J gave up 7 bases, with 7 bases separating them. This CDR3 is 12 amino acids long. CDR3 region: CASSLFFNEQFF. The CDR3 region has the DNA TGTGCCAGCAGTTTGTTCTTTAATGAGCAGTTCTTC.

The chain carries TRBV11-1 and TRBJ2-7; TRBD1 agrees at 7 bases. The CDR3 spans 14 residues. The V segment lost 6 bases and the J segment 4 bases; nucleotides outside the gene matches: 9. In germline, CDR1 is SGHAT, CDR2 FQDESV (reference sequence). Here the CDR3 reads CASSDRDRVYEQYF. CDR3 sequence (DNA): TGTGCCAGCAGTGATCGTGACAGGGTTTACGAGCAGTACTTC. Variable domain in full (rest from reference TRBV11-1 and TRBJ2-7): EAEVAQSPRYKITEKSQAVAFWCDPISGHATLYWYRQILGQGPELLVQFQDESVVDDSQLPKDRFSAERLKGVDSTLKIQPAELGDSAMYLCASSDRDRVYEQYFGPGTRLTVT.

This sequence joins TRBV6-5 and TRBJ2-1; no clear D. This CDR3 comprises 12 residues. The V gene's germline CDR1 is MNHEY and CDR2 SVGAGI. Trimming left V 2 bases short and J 9 bases short, with 8 bases between. The CDR3 loop is CASSYELGEQFF. CDR3 sequence (DNA): TGTGCCAGCAGTTACGAGCTGGGTGAGCAGTTCTTC.

Worth noting for this clonotype: At one end the junction does not follow the germline gene, possibly because of a read error. The V call is TRBV11-2, the J call TRBJ2-2; unclear D gene. This CDR3 is built from 20 residues. The germline gives CDR1 SGHAT, CDR2 FQNNGV. The CDR3 reads CTSTPSFCQGLVVNTGELFF. The CDR3 DNA reads TGTACCAGCACCCCCTCATTCTGCCAAGGGCTAGTGGTAAACACCGGGGAGCTGTTTTTT.

With regard to this clonotype: Its ends do not fully match the called genes, so a read error is possible. The chain uses TRBV6-1 and TRBJ2-7; TRBD1 or TRBD2 may be the D gene (5 bases each). The length of the CDR3 is 15 residues. CDR1 is MNHNS and CDR2 is SASEGT in the germline V gene. DNA for the CDR3: TGTGCCAGCTTACTAGATGAGGGGCACTCCTGCGAGCAGTACTTC. It codes for CASLLDEGHSCEQYF.

Remarks on this clonotype: The CDR3 does not close with the conserved phenylalanine or tryptophan, likely indicating a read error. This chain joins TRBV12-3 or TRBV12-4 and TRBJ2-4, with D uncertain. CDR3 length: 13 amino acids. V was cut by 6 bases and J by 0 bases, with 6 bases left in between. In DNA form, the CDR3 reads TGTGCCAGCAGCCGAGGAGCCAAAAACATTCAGTACATC. Protein product: CASSRGAKNIQYI.

Worth noting for this clonotype: The junction differs from germline at one of its ends, possibly a read error. The chain uses TRBV20-1 and TRBJ1-6; D not resolved. The CDR3 totals 15 residues. Germline V gives CDR1 DFQATT, CDR2 SNEGSKA (reference sequence). CDR3 protein: CSAIGRGSVISPLYF. Written as DNA, the CDR3 is TGCAGTGCTATAGGGCGGGGTTCCGTGATTTCACCCCTCTACTTT.

This clonotype was recorded once. V and J are TRBV6-2 or TRBV6-3 and TRBJ2-1, with 7 bases identical to TRBD2. The trim removed 0 bases at V and 9 bases at J, leaving 11 bases unmatched. Germline lookup yields CDR1 MNHEY and CDR2 SVGEGT. The CDR3 contains 16 residues. CDR3 nucleotides: TGTGCCAGCAGTTACTCGATCGGGGACTACCGTGTTGAGCAGTTCTTC. Protein product: CASSYSIGDYRVEQFF.

In its sample, this clonotype was seen a few times. The V and J genes are TRBV12-3 or TRBV12-4 and TRBJ1-1; TRBD1 matches at 10 bases. This CDR3 contains 17 residues. The trim removed 2 bases at V and 6 bases at J, leaving 12 bases unmatched. CDR3 in DNA: TGTGCCAGCAGTTTATGGGGGACAGGGGTTCGTGGCGCTGAAGCTTTCTTT. Encoded protein: CASSLWGTGVRGAEAFF.

This sequence joins TRBV12-3 or TRBV12-4 and TRBJ1-1, with a possible D match to TRBD1 (6 bases). The CDR3 totals 14 residues. Trimming removed 5 bases from V and 1 base from J, with 11 bases in between. Here the CDR3 reads CASSPTGRNTEAFF. CDR3 coding DNA: TGTGCCAGCAGTCCAACAGGGAGGAACACTGAAGCTTTCTTT.

Worth noting for this clonotype: Given a much more abundant clone one base away, this may be a read error. The rearrangement uses TRBV11-3 and TRBJ2-7; no firm D call. Germline V gene sequence: CDR1 SGHNT, CDR2 YENEEA. The CDR3 is 13 amino acids. This CDR3 is CVSSLSMGYEQYF. In DNA, the CDR3 is TGTGTCAGCAGCCTATCCATGGGTTACGAGCAGTACTTC.

This clonotype appeared a few times. The chain links TRBV10-3 to TRBJ2-7; D gene unclear. V was cut by 4 bases and J by 3 bases, with 10 bases left in between. CDR1 is ENHRY and CDR2 is SYGVKD in the germline V gene. There are 13 residues in the CDR3. CDR3 coding DNA: TGTGCCATCAGTGCAGGCGGAAACTACGAGCAGTACTTC. It codes for CAISAGGNYEQYF.

The chain has TRBV6-2 or TRBV6-3 and TRBJ2-7; D call uncertain. Germline V gene data show CDR1 as MNHEY and CDR2 as SVGEGT. This CDR3 is 12 amino acids long. V shed 7 bases and J shed 3 bases, with 10 bases lying between them. CDR3: CASTPGNYEQYF. In DNA, the CDR3 is TGTGCCAGCACCCCGGGTAACTACGAGCAGTACTTC.